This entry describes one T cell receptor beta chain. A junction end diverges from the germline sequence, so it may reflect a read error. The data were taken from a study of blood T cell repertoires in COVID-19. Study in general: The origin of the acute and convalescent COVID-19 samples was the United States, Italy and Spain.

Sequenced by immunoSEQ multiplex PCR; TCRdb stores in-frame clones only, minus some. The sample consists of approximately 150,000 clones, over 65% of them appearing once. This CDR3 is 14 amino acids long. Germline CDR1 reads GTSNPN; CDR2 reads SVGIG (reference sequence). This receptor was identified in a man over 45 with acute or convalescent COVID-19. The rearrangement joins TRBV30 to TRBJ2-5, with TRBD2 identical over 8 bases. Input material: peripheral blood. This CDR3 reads CAWAGGGTQGTQYF. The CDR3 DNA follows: TGTGCCTGGGCGGGCGGGGGGACTCAAGGGACCCAGTACTTC.